A single T cell receptor beta chain is shown here with its context. Its antigen is currently unknown. This entry belongs to a study of T cells in localized non-small cell lung cancer. Study-wide points: An association was observed between higher blood T cell density and longer overall survival. A median of about 60 of the top 100 tumor clones appeared in adjacent lung, which was paired and uninvolved. Only one tumor region was sequenced, so heterogeneity remains possible. Tumor showed lower T cell clonality than uninvolved adjacent lung, where it was highest.

Trimming removed 1 base from V and 2 bases from J, with 9 bases in between. This CDR3 is built from 14 residues. Germline V gives CDR1 SGHRS, CDR2 YFSETQ. The data were produced by immunoSEQ multiplex PCR, yet TCRdb's version contains in-frame clones alone and is incomplete. Of roughly 53,000 clones listed, approximately 88% are singletons. This clonotype was sampled from a man aged 35 to 69 with stage III lung adenocarcinoma. This chain joins TRBV5-1 and TRBJ2-5, with D unclear. The sample consisted of peripheral blood mononuclear cells, taken before any cancer treatment. The CDR3 spells CASSLLQQQETQYF. The CDR3 region has the DNA TGCGCCAGCAGCTTGCTCCAGCAACAAGAGACCCAGTACTTC.